These 25 T cell receptor beta chains were sequenced from one sample in a study of Graves' ophthalmopathy and Graves' hyperthyroidism. RNA served as the template for amplifying TCR beta CDR3 regions. Second-round multiplex PCR followed a first-round RT-PCR using HTBI primers. In TCRdb, the multiplex PCR reads were re-called with MiXCR into one record per CDR3 protein. The sample includes hundreds of thousands of distinct CDR3 sequences, more than 20% seen only once; the top ten take 2.5% to 3.5%. Sequences were obtained from peripheral blood. Every receptor here comes from a woman aged 18-29 years with stable Graves' hyperthyroidism.

In its sample, this clonotype was seen many times. The V and J genes are TRBV27 and TRBJ2-7, with D tentatively TRBD1 or TRBD2 (5 bases each). V dropped 5 bases and J dropped 3 bases, with 11 bases sitting between them. Per the germline V gene, CDR1 is MNHEY and CDR2 is SMNVEV (reference sequence). The CDR3 consists of 13 residues. CDR3 protein: CASSGDHGYEQYF. The CDR3 DNA is TGTGCCAGCAGTGGGGACCATGGCTACGAGCAGTACTTC.

This clonotype was seen ten or more times. This chain connects TRBV27 to TRBJ1-6, with D maybe TRBD1 (5 bases). V was trimmed by 3 bases and J by 6 bases, leaving 9 bases between them. The germline gives CDR1 MNHEY, CDR2 SMNVEV (reference sequence). The CDR3 length is 14 residues. The CDR3 region is CASSLSGFNSPLHF. In DNA form, the CDR3 reads TGTGCCAGCAGTTTGTCAGGGTTTAATTCACCCCTCCACTTT.

This clonotype was observed many times. This clone may be a read error of a much larger clone one base away. The chain is built from TRBV27 and TRBJ1-1, with 8 bases fitting TRBD1. This CDR3 has 14 amino acids. Germline V gene data show CDR1 as MNHEY and CDR2 as SMNVEV (reference sequence). Written as DNA, the CDR3 is TGTGCCTGCAGTCCAGGGGGCATGAACACTGAAGCTTTCTTT. The encoded protein is CACSPGGMNTEAFF.

This clonotype appeared many times. V is TRBV27 and J is TRBJ1-6; no clear D gene. Germline V lookup: CDR1 MNHEY, CDR2 SMNVEV (reference sequence). V shed 3 bases and J shed 5 bases, with 11 bases lying between them. CDR3 length equals 15 residues. CDR3 DNA sequence: TGTGCCAGCAGTTTCCGGGGTATCGATAATTCACCCCTCCACTTT. It translates to CASSFRGIDNSPLHF.

Many counts were recorded for this clonotype. This chain connects TRBV7-3 to TRBJ2-7; D could derive from TRBD1 or TRBD2 (5 bases each). V lost 5 bases and J 0 bases, leaving 14 bases between the germline ends. Germline CDR1 reads SGHTA; CDR2 reads FQGTGA. This CDR3 has 15 residues. The CDR3 DNA sequence: TGTGCCAGCAGCCCCGGGGCAGGTATCTCCTACGAGCAGTACTTC. Protein sequence: CASSPGAGISYEQYF.

This clonotype came up many times. The rearrangement joins TRBV2 to TRBJ1-1, with D perhaps TRBD1 (5 bases). Trimming stripped 5 bases from V and 1 base from J, with 14 bases between. Germline V gene sequence: CDR1 SNHLY, CDR2 FYNNEI. The CDR3 extends over 15 amino acids. The CDR3 DNA reads TGTGCCAGCAGTCAACCCGGGACGTCGAACACTGAAGCTTTCTTT. Protein product: CASSQPGTSNTEAFF.

In its sample, this clonotype was seen many times. V usage is TRBV28 and J usage is TRBJ2-7; D is possibly TRBD1 or TRBD2 (5 bases each). The V end was cut by 5 bases, the J end by 7 bases, with 21 bases between. The germline V gene encodes CDR1 MDHEN and CDR2 SYDVKM. The CDR3 spans 15 residues. The DNA for the CDR3 is TGTGCCAGCAGTGCCCTAAAGGGACCGAAAGTGGAGCAGTACTTC. Amino acids: CASSALKGPKVEQYF.

This clonotype was seen repeatedly, ten times or more. V and J are TRBV19 and TRBJ2-2; D may be TRBD1 (5 bases). V lost 7 bases to trimming and J lost 1 base, with 13 bases between them. The germline V gene encodes CDR1 LNHDA and CDR2 SQIVND (reference sequence). The CDR3 totals 15 residues. The CDR3 DNA follows: TGTGCCAGTAAAGGACAAAACTGGAACACCGGGGAGCTGTTTTTT. Amino acids: CASKGQNWNTGELFF. Supplemented by reference TRBV19 and TRBJ2-2, the full variable domain reads DGGITQSPKYLFRKEGQNVTLSCEQNLNHDAMYWYRQDPGQGLRLIYYSQIVNDFQKGDIAEGYSVSREKKESFPLTVTSAQKNPTAFYLCASKGQNWNTGELFFGEGSRLTVL.

There are a few counts of this clonotype. This chain links TRBV3-1 with TRBJ1-2, with TRBD1 as a possible D gene (6 bases). Germline V lookup: CDR1 LGHDT, CDR2 YNNKEL (reference sequence). This CDR3 has 15 residues. Deletions cut 6 bases from V and 8 bases from J, with 22 bases between. CDR3 nucleotides: TGTGCCAGCAGTCAGCCCGAACAGGGACATCAAGGCTACACCTTC. Its protein product is CASSQPEQGHQGYTF.

This clonotype has a count of ten or more. The V call is TRBV14, the J call TRBJ2-7, with TRBD2 matching 8 bases. Unmatched junction bases numbered 11, after V lost 1 base and J lost 6 bases. From germline, CDR1 is SGHDN and CDR2 FVKESK. The length of the CDR3 is 16 residues. The CDR3 spells CASSQGLAGGLREQYF. CDR3 sequence (DNA): TGTGCCAGCAGCCAAGGTTTGGCGGGAGGATTGCGCGAGCAGTACTTC.

In its sample, this clonotype was seen a few times. The rearrangement uses TRBV12-3 or TRBV12-4 and TRBJ1-2; 8 bases match TRBD1. Trimming cost V 8 bases and J 2 bases; bases outside gene matches: 4. The CDR3 is 13 amino acids. The CDR3 DNA sequence: TGTGCCAGCGCCACAGGGGGGAACTATGGCTACACCTTC. It is translated as CASATGGNYGYTF.

This clonotype has a count of ten or more. The V call is TRBV2, the J call TRBJ2-7, with D perhaps TRBD1 (5 bases). The length of the CDR3 is 11 residues. Deletions cut 10 bases from V and 7 bases from J, with 14 bases between. Per the germline V gene, CDR1 is SNHLY and CDR2 is FYNNEI. CDR3 sequence (DNA): TGTGCCAAACACGTTAGGGGAGAGCAGTACTTC. Translating it yields CAKHVRGEQYF.

This clonotype was recorded at least ten times. The chain recombines TRBV15 with TRBJ1-2; D perhaps matches TRBD1 (5 bases). Germline V gene sequence: CDR1 LNHNV, CDR2 YYDKDF (reference sequence). The V gene lost 0 bases and the J gene lost 6 bases, with 17 bases spanning the gap. CDR3 length: 16 amino acids. CDR3 coding DNA: TGTGCCACCAGCAGAGATATATTCGGGCAGGGCGATGGCTACACCTTC. Protein sequence: CATSRDIFGQGDGYTF.

This sequence joins TRBV6-1 and TRBJ2-5; the match to TRBD2 covers 12 bases. CDR3 length: 13 residues. From germline, CDR1 is MNHNS and CDR2 SASEGT. The trim removed 10 bases at V and 3 bases at J, leaving 3 bases unmatched. CDR3 sequence reads: CATRLAGEETQYF. In nucleotides, the CDR3 is TGTGCCACACGACTAGCGGGAGAAGAGACCCAGTACTTC.

This clonotype was counted a single time. The rearrangement joins TRBV9 to TRBJ1-6; no clear D. This CDR3 is built from 12 residues. Trimming took 0 bases from V and 10 from J, leaving 5 bases between them. Germline V gene lookup returns CDR1 SGDLS and CDR2 YYNGEE. The CDR3 here is CASSVAGSPLHF. CDR3 bases: TGTGCCAGCAGCGTAGCTGGATCACCCCTCCACTTT.

This clonotype was observed at least ten times. This chain links TRBV12-3 or TRBV12-4 with TRBJ2-7, with D possibly called TRBD1 or TRBD2 (5 bases each). Between the trimmed V and J ends, which lost 1 base and 2 bases, there was a span of 18 bases. This CDR3 region has 17 residues. CDR3 coding DNA: TGTGCCAGCAGTTTAGGGGTGATCCAGTTGGGACCCTACGAGCAGTACTTC. It is translated as CASSLGVIQLGPYEQYF.

This clonotype was counted many times. The chain recombines TRBV7-9 with TRBJ2-5, with 9 bases lining up with TRBD2. Germline values: CDR1 SEHNR, CDR2 FQNEAQ (reference sequence). V was pared by 5 bases and J by 3 bases, with 7 bases of the junction left unmatched. The CDR3 runs 15 residues. As DNA, the CDR3 is TGTGCCAGCAGCACTTTAGCGGGGGTCAAAGAGACCCAGTACTTC. The encoded protein is CASSTLAGVKETQYF. Together with reference TRBV7-9 and TRBJ2-5, the CDR3 gives the full variable domain: DTGVSQNPRHKITKRGQNVTFRCDPISEHNRLYWYRQTLGQGPEFLTYFQNEAQLEKSRLLSDRFSAERPKGSFSTLEIQRTEQGDSAMYLCASSTLAGVKETQYFGPGTRLLVL.

Written as DNA, the CDR3 is TGCAGCGTTGGGGTGGCCCAAGAGACCCAGTACTTC. It translates to CSVGVAQETQYF. This chain links TRBV29-1 with TRBJ2-5; no reliable D call. Germline V gene sequence: CDR1 SQVTM, CDR2 ANQGSEA. There are 12 residues in the CDR3. Trimming pared 4 bases from V and 1 base from J, leaving 7 bases between.

V gene TRBV19 combines with J gene TRBJ1-5; D gene unclear. The CDR3 runs 13 residues. Deletions cut 4 bases from V and 7 bases from J, with 11 bases between. Germline CDR1 is LNHDA and CDR2 is SQIVND (reference sequence). The CDR3 coding sequence is TGTGCCAGTAGTAGGGGTTTGACGCAGCCCCAGCATTTT. It yields the protein CASSRGLTQPQHF.

The chain employs TRBV19 and TRBJ2-7; unclear D gene. The CDR3 loop spans 14 amino acids. The ends were cut back, 9 bases at V and 0 bases at J, with 15 bases in the middle. CDR1 LNHDA and CDR2 SQIVND come from the germline V gene (reference sequence). The CDR3 nucleotides are TGTGCCAGCAGTCGCCCAAGGAGCTCCTACGAGCAGTACTTC. Amino acids: CASSRPRSSYEQYF.

This clonotype has just a few counts. This sequence joins TRBV7-2 and TRBJ1-4; D is uncertain. This CDR3 has 15 amino acids. Trimming pared 0 bases from V and 0 bases from J, leaving 5 bases between. Looked up from germline, CDR1 is SGHTA and CDR2 is FQGNSA. The CDR3 DNA sequence: TGTGCCAGCAGCTTAGCCCTAGCAACTAATGAAAAACTGTTTTTT. Translation gives CASSLALATNEKLFF.

In its sample, this clonotype was seen many times. The genes are TRBV20-1 and TRBJ1-2; tentatively, D is TRBD1 (5 bases). Germline V gene data show CDR1 as DFQATT and CDR2 as SNEGSKA (reference sequence). CDR3 length: 15 amino acids. The V gene lost 3 bases and the J gene lost 12 bases, with 26 bases spanning the gap. DNA of the CDR3: TGCAGTGCTAGGACCGGCCTGGCAGGGAGGATCCGGCACACCTTC. Translation gives CSARTGLAGRIRHTF.

The chain recombines TRBV6-2 or TRBV6-3 with TRBJ2-7; 7 nucleotides match TRBD1. In germline, CDR1 is MNHEY, CDR2 SVGEGT. V trimming: 0 bases; J trimming: 6 bases; junction bases outside the gene matches: 17. CDR3 length: 18 amino acids. DNA for the CDR3: TGTGCCAGCAGTTACTCCCATTCACGGGACAGTGTCTCCGTCGAGCAGTACTTC. This gives the protein CASSYSHSRDSVSVEQYF.

The V gene is TRBV6-1, the J gene TRBJ2-5, with 8 bases that match TRBD1. From germline, CDR1 is MNHNS and CDR2 SASEGT. This CDR3 is built from 15 residues. J lost 4 bases, V lost 3 bases, and 7 bases had no gene match. As DNA, the CDR3 is TGTGCCAGCAGTGAGGAGGACAGGGACGGAGAGACCCAGTACTTC. Protein sequence: CASSEEDRDGETQYF.

This clonotype was counted many times. This rearrangement joins TRBV11-2 to TRBJ2-2; a weak D match, TRBD1 (7 bases). The germline V gene has CDR1 SGHAT and CDR2 FQNNGV. CDR3 size: 17 residues. V was cut by 3 bases and J by 6 bases, with 20 bases left in between. The CDR3 protein is CASSFPRDSRGAGELFF. Here the CDR3 DNA reads TGTGCCAGCAGCTTCCCCCGGGACAGTAGGGGGGCCGGGGAGCTGTTTTTT.